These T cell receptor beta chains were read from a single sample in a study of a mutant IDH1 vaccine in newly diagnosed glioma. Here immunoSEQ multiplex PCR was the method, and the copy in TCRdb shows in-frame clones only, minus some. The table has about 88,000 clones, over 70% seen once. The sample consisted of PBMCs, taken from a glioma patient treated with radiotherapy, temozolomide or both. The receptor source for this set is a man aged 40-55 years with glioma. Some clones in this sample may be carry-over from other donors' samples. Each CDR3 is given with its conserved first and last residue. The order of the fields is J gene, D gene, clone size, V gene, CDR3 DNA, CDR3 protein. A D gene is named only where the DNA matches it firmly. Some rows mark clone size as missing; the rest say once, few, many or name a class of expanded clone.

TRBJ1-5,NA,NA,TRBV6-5,TGTGCCACCTCTAGGGAGTACAATCAGCCCCAGCATTTT,CATSREYNQPQHF
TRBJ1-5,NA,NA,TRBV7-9,TGTGCCAGCAGCTTAGCGCAGGGAGCTGGGGATCAGCCCCAGCATTTT,CASSLAQGAGDQPQHF
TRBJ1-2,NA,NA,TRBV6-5,TGTGCCAGCAGTGACAGGTTTTATGGCTACACCTTC,CASSDRFYGYTF
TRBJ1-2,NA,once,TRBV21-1,TGTGCCAGCAGCATCCCGACGCCCCGCTATCGCTACACCTTC,CASSIPTPRYRYTF
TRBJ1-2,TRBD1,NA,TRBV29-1,TGCAGCACCGAGCCCGACAGGGGTCATGGCTACACCTTC,CSTEPDRGHGYTF
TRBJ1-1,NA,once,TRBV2,TGTGCCAGCAGAAGGGGGGTTAACTCTGAAGCTTTCTTT,CASRRGVNSEAFF
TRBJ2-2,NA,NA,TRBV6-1,TGTGCCAGCAGTGAATCGAAGGGTCCGAACACCGGGGAGCTGTTTTTT,CASSESKGPNTGELFF
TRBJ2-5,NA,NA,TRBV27,TGTGCCAGCAGTTTATCAGCCCTCGGGGGCCTGGAGGCCCAGTACTTC,CASSLSALGGLEAQYF
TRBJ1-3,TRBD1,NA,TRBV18,TGTGCCAGCTCACCGTCCAGGGGGTCTGGAAACACCATATATTTT,CASSPSRGSGNTIYF
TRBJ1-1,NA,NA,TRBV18,TGTGCCAGCTCACTCGACATCATGAACACTGAAGCTTTCTTT,CASSLDIMNTEAFF
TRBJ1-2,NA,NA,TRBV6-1,TGTGCCAGCAGTGAAGCGCGAGGGGAAGCTAACTATGGCTACACCTTC,CASSEARGEANYGYTF
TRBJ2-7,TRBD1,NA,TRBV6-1,TGTGCCAGCACCCTACAGGGGGCCTACGAGCAGTACTTC,CASTLQGAYEQYF
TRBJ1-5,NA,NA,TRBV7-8,TGTGCCAGCAGCCACCTGGATGCGGGTCAGCCCCAGCATTTT,CASSHLDAGQPQHF
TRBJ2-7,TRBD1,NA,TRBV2,TGTGCCAGCAGTGAGCAGGGACAGAAGTACGAGCAGTACTTC,CASSEQGQKYEQYF
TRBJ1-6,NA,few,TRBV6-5,TGTGCCAGCAGTCGGGAGTTTGAGTCACCCCTCCACTTT,CASSREFESPLHF
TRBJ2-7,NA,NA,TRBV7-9,TGTGCCTGCCGTTCGGGGCAAGCTGACGAGCAGTACTTC,CACRSGQADEQYF
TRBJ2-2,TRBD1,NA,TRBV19,TGTGCCAGTAGTGCCGGGACAGGCTACACCGGGGAGCTGTTTTTT,CASSAGTGYTGELFF